This passage covers 17 T cell receptor beta chains from one sample sequenced in a study of blood T cell repertoires in COVID-19. Generated by immunoSEQ multiplex PCR, the TCRdb table keeps only in-frame clones and is missing some. The sample holds over 90,000 clones, about 90% seen once. The sample consisted of peripheral blood. These receptors were obtained from a human donor in a cohort sampled during active COVID-19.

CDR3 residues: CASSLARTSGGSYEQYF. DNA for the CDR3: TGCGCCAGCAGCTTGGCCCGGACTAGCGGGGGGTCCTACGAGCAGTACTTC. This chain uses TRBV5-1 with TRBJ2-7; TRBD2 matches at 14 bases. Per the germline V gene, CDR1 is SGHRS and CDR2 is YFSETQ. V dropped 0 bases and J dropped 1; count of bases not matched to a gene: 3. The CDR3 has 17 amino acids.

In this sample, this clone turned up once. The chain joins TRBV7-2 to TRBJ2-1; TRBD1 is a possible D gene (5 bases). Trimming shortened V by 2 bases and J by 6 bases, and 11 bases separated the two germline ends. The CDR3 contains 14 residues. Germline loops: CDR1 SGHTA, CDR2 FQGNSA. The CDR3 region is CASSLRGTRNEQFF. In nucleotides, the CDR3 is TGTGCCAGCAGCTTAAGGGGTACGCGCAATGAGCAGTTCTTC.

The chain uses TRBV7-2 and TRBJ1-3, with unresolved D. V was pared by 4 bases and J by 0 bases, with 22 bases between. The germline V gene has CDR1 SGHTA and CDR2 FQGNSA. CDR3 length: 19 residues. CDR3 residues: CASSSIWSSTGNSGNTIYF. The CDR3 nucleotides read TGTGCCAGCAGCTCCATCTGGTCGTCGACGGGAAACTCTGGAAACACCATATATTTT.

The chain uses TRBV24-1 and TRBJ2-2; TRBD2 is a possible D gene (6 bases). V was pared by 7 bases and J by 0 bases, with 8 bases between. Germline CDR1 reads KGHDR; CDR2 reads SFDVKD. This CDR3 spans 14 amino acids. The CDR3 DNA is TGTGCCACCAGGCCGGGAGCGAACACCGGGGAGCTGTTTTTT. Translated, it gives CATRPGANTGELFF.

The chain combines TRBV30 with TRBJ1-5, with D possibly TRBD1 on 6 matching bases. The length of the CDR3 is 13 residues. Germline V gene lookup returns CDR1 GTSNPN and CDR2 SVGIG (reference sequence). V was clipped by 3 bases and J by 7 bases, with 13 bases between them. CDR3 bases: TGTGCCTGGAGCTCAGGGGACGGCCAGCCCCAGCATTTT. Protein product: CAWSSGDGQPQHF.

This clone showed up just a few times. This chain joins TRBV30 and TRBJ1-2, with TRBD1 identical over 10 bases. The CDR3 spans 14 residues. From germline, CDR1 is GTSNPN and CDR2 SVGIG (reference sequence). V lost 4 bases, J lost 3 bases, and 5 bases stayed unmatched. In nucleotides, the CDR3 is TGTGCCTGGACCTTGACAGGGGGCTACTATGGCTACACCTTC. It codes for CAWTLTGGYYGYTF.

The chain uses TRBV15 and TRBJ2-4; D is possibly TRBD1 (6 bases). CDR1 is LNHNV and CDR2 is YYDKDF in the germline V gene (reference sequence). The CDR3 sequence is 17 residues long. V was shortened by 3 bases and J by 8 bases, with 23 bases between the two germline ends. The CDR3 DNA sequence: TGTGCCACCAGCAGGGAAAACCGGATGATGTACAGGGACATTCAGTACTTC. Residues: CATSRENRMMYRDIQYF.

CDR3 in DNA: TGTGCCAGCAGTGAAACCTCACGGGATCAGCCCCAGCATTTT. Its protein is CASSETSRDQPQHF. The rearrangement links TRBV2 to TRBJ1-5; no clear D gene. This CDR3 spans 14 amino acids. Germline V gene sequence: CDR1 SNHLY, CDR2 FYNNEI. V was clipped by 2 bases and J by 5 bases, with 10 bases between them.

The chain joins TRBV19 to TRBJ1-6; 11 bases map to TRBD1. The V segment lost 3 bases and the J segment 10 bases; nucleotides outside the gene matches: 5. The CDR3 runs to 15 residues. Germline lookup yields CDR1 LNHDA and CDR2 SQIVND (reference sequence). Written as DNA, the CDR3 is TGTGCCAGTAGTATGGGACAGGGGGGACGATCACCCCTCCACTTT. Translating it yields CASSMGQGGRSPLHF.

V and J are TRBV5-6 and TRBJ2-1, with 12 bases identical to TRBD2. Germline V gene sequence: CDR1 SGHDT, CDR2 YYEEEE. The trim removed 4 bases at V and 1 base at J, leaving 3 bases unmatched. This CDR3 has 16 amino acids. The DNA for the CDR3 is TGTGCCAGCAGCGCTACTAGCGGGGGGTCCTACAATGAGCAGTTCTTC. It yields the protein CASSATSGGSYNEQFF.

V usage is TRBV19 and J usage is TRBJ2-4, with 7 bases that match TRBD1. The V gene's germline CDR1 is LNHDA and CDR2 SQIVND (reference sequence). The CDR3 covers 17 residues. J lost 0 bases, V lost 4 bases, and 9 bases had no gene match. The CDR3 sequence: CASSSNRGLLAKNIQYF. The CDR3 DNA sequence: TGTGCCAGTAGTAGTAACAGGGGCCTTCTAGCCAAAAACATTCAGTACTTC.

The chain couples TRBV4-2 to TRBJ2-5, with no clear D. V was pared by 1 base and J by 1 base, with 7 bases between. Germline CDR1 reads LGHNA; CDR2 reads YNFKEQ. CDR3 size: 14 residues. CDR3 nucleotides: TGTGCCAGCAGCCAAGTCCACGGCCAAGAGACCCAGTACTTC. This codes for CASSQVHGQETQYF.

This clone occurred a few times. The rearrangement joins TRBV4-1 to TRBJ2-7; tentative D call: TRBD1 (5 bases). Germline CDR1 reads MGHRA; CDR2 reads YSYEKL. The CDR3 runs 14 residues. V was shortened by 3 bases and J by 0 bases, with 9 bases between the two germline ends. Here the CDR3 reads CASSHRVNSYEQYF. CDR3 sequence (DNA): TGCGCCAGCAGCCACAGGGTTAACTCCTACGAGCAGTACTTC.

In nucleotides, the CDR3 is TGTGCCAGCAGCCCGGGACTAGCGGGAGCCGGATACGAGCAGTACTTC. Translation: CASSPGLAGAGYEQYF. V gene TRBV14 combines with J gene TRBJ2-7, with TRBD2 identical over 14 bases. CDR3 length: 16 amino acids. The V gene's germline CDR1 is SGHDN and CDR2 FVKESK. V lost 4 bases to trimming and J lost 4 bases; unmatched junction nucleotides: 6. The whole variable domain, filled in from reference TRBV14 and TRBJ2-7, reads EAGVTQFPSHSVIEKGQTVTLRCDPISGHDNLYWYRRVMGKEIKFLLHFVKESKQDESGMPNNRFLAERTGGTYSTLKVQPAELEDSGVYFCASSPGLAGAGYEQYFGPGTRLTVT.

The chain joins TRBV28 to TRBJ1-5, with TRBD1 identical over 8 bases. V trimming: 6 bases; J trimming: 7 bases; junction bases outside the gene matches: 8. The CDR3 runs to 14 residues. The germline gives CDR1 MDHEN, CDR2 SYDVKM. The CDR3 reads CASSRDRGEQPQHF. Written as DNA, the CDR3 is TGTGCCAGCAGCCGTGACAGGGGAGAACAGCCCCAGCATTTT.

The V gene is TRBV9, the J gene TRBJ1-6, with a tentative D call TRBD1 (6 bases). This CDR3 is 14 amino acids long. Germline CDR1 and CDR2: SGDLS and YYNGEE. V lost 3 bases, J lost 7 bases, and 11 bases lay in between. Here the CDR3 DNA reads TGTGCCAGCAGCGCCGGACAGACGAATTCACCCCTCCACTTT. It yields the protein CASSAGQTNSPLHF.

The chain uses TRBV6-5 and TRBJ2-1; 9 bases line up with TRBD2. Trimming took 6 bases from V and 3 from J; bases not matched to a gene: 6. CDR3 length equals 15 residues. The germline V gene has CDR1 MNHEY and CDR2 SVGAGI. DNA for the CDR3: TGTGCCAGCAGCCGCGGGGGGGCGAGCTACAATGAGCAGTTCTTC. Amino acid sequence: CASSRGGASYNEQFF.